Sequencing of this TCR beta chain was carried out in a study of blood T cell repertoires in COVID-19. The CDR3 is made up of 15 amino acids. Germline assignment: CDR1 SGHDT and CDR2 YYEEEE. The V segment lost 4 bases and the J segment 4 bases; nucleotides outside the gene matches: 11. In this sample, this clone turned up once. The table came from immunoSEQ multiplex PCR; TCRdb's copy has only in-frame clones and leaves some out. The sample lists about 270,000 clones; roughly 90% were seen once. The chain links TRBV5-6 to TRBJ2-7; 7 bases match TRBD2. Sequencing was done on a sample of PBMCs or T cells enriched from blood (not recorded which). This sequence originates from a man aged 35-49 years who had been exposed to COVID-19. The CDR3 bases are TGTGCCAGCAGCGCCCCTAGCGGAGTTCAGTACGAGCAGTACTTC. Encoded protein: CASSAPSGVQYEQYF.